Following are 2 T cell receptor beta chains from one sample sequenced in a study of blood T cell repertoires in COVID-19. The assay was immunoSEQ multiplex PCR, and TCRdb's table has in-frame clones only and misses some. Of roughly 200,000 clones in the sample, around 80% were seen once. Source material: peripheral blood. Receptor source: a woman older than 75 with COVID-19, enrolled during active disease.

This chain joins TRBV6-2 or TRBV6-3 and TRBJ1-1; D remains unclear. Germline assignment: CDR1 MNHEY and CDR2 SVGEGT. CDR3 length: 16 amino acids. Trimming took 2 bases from V and 5 from J, leaving 18 bases between them. In DNA form, the CDR3 reads TGTGCCAGCAGTTACCACGGTCTTCCTCGGAGGACTGAAGCTTTCTTT. This codes for CASSYHGLPRRTEAFF.

V gene TRBV29-1 combines with J gene TRBJ2-5, with D possibly TRBD2 on 6 matching bases. The CDR3 extends over 13 amino acids. CDR1 is SQVTM and CDR2 is ANQGSEA in the germline V gene. The V end lost 0 bases, the J end lost 5 bases, and 10 bases lay between the germline ends. The CDR3 DNA follows: TGCAGCGTTGAAGAGGGCGGAGGGGAGACCCAGTACTTC. It is translated as CSVEEGGGETQYF.